Only a few counts were recorded for the clone carrying this TCR beta chain. Its target is unknown. This sample is drawn from a study of T-cell memory formation after mild COVID-19. Broader study findings: Contracting CD4+ clones lay largely in CM and EM, with CD8+ ones residing in EMRA. Clones that got smaller from day 15 to 85 had even CD4/CD8, while clones growing later tipped toward CD4+.

Germline CDR1 reads LNHNV; CDR2 reads YYDKDF (reference sequence). The length of the CDR3 is 13 residues. V was clipped by 0 bases and J by 9 bases, with 9 bases between them. cDNA libraries for TCR alpha and TCR beta, carrying sample barcodes and UMIs, came from 5'RACE with constant-segment primers. TCRdb re-called the 5' RACE reads with MiXCR, one entry per CDR3 protein. Among about 560,000 distinct CDR3 sequences listed, roughly 22% were seen once. The chain employs TRBV15 and TRBJ2-1; possibly TRBD1 or TRBD2 for D (5 bases each). Sequenced sample: PBMCs or a T cell subset sorted from them (not recorded which). This clonotype was obtained from an adult woman who had mild COVID-19 (a few samples of this study predate the infection). Cell type and time point are not known. The CDR3 loop is CATSRDRDGEQFF. The CDR3 DNA sequence: TGTGCCACCAGCAGAGACCGGGACGGTGAGCAGTTCTTC.